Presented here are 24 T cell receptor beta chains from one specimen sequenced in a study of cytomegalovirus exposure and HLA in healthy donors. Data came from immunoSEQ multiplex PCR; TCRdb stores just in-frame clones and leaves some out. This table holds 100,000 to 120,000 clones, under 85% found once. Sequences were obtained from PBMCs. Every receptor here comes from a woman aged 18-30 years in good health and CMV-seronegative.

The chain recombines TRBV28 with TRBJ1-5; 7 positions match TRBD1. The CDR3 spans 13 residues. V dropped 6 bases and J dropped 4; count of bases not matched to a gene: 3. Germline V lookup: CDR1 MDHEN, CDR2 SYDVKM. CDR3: CASRLTGNQPQHF. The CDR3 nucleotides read TGTGCCAGCAGGTTGACAGGGAATCAGCCCCAGCATTTT.

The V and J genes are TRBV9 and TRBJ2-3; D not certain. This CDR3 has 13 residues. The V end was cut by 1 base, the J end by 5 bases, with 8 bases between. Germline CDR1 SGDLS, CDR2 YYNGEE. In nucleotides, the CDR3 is TGTGCCAGCAGCGTACAGTCCCGAGATACGCAGTATTTT. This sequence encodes CASSVQSRDTQYF.

The DNA for the CDR3 is TGCGCCAGCAGCTTGGTTAGTAGCGGGGACAATGAGCAGTTCTTC. Translating it yields CASSLVSSGDNEQFF. The gene calls are TRBV5-1 and TRBJ2-1, with 8 bases fitting TRBD2. Germline CDR1 and CDR2: SGHRS and YFSETQ. The CDR3 is made up of 15 amino acids. The trim removed 0 bases at V and 5 bases at J, leaving 4 bases unmatched.

Written as DNA, the CDR3 is TGTGCCAGCAGCTTGGTCCCTTCCGGGGAGCTGTTTTTT. Translating gives CASSLVPSGELFF. The chain recombines TRBV5-6 with TRBJ2-2; D ambiguous. V was trimmed by 0 bases and J by 6 bases, leaving 6 bases between them. The CDR3 spans 13 residues. Germline loops: CDR1 SGHDT, CDR2 YYEEEE.

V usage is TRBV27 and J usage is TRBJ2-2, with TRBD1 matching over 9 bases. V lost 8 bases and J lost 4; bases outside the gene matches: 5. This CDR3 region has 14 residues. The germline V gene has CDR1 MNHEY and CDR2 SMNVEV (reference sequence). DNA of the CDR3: TGTGCCAGCGGGGACAGGGCTCCCACCGGGGAGCTGTTTTTT. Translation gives CASGDRAPTGELFF.

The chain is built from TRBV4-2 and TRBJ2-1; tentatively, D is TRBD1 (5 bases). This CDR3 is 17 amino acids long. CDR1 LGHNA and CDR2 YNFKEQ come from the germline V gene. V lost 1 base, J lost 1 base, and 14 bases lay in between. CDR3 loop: CASSQGGWEISYNEQFF. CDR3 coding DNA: TGTGCCAGCAGCCAAGGGGGCTGGGAAATTTCCTACAATGAGCAGTTCTTC.

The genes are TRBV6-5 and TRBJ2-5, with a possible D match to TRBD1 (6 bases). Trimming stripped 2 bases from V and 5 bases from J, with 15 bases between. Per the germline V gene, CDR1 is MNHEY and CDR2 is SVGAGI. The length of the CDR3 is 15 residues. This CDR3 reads CASSYGGGRGETQYF. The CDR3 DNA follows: TGTGCCAGCAGTTACGGGGGCGGAAGGGGGGAGACCCAGTACTTC.

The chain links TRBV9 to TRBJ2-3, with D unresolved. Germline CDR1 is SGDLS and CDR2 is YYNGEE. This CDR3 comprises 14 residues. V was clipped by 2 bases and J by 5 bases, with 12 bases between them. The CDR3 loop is CASSVGGLGDTQYF. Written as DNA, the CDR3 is TGTGCCAGCAGCGTCGGCGGCCTGGGAGATACGCAGTATTTT.

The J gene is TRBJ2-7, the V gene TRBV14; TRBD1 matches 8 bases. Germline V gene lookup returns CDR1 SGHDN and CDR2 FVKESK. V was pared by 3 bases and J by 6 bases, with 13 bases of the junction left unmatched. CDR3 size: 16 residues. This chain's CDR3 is CASSHIGAGQGIEQYF. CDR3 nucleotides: TGTGCCAGCAGCCATATAGGGGCCGGACAGGGTATCGAGCAGTACTTC.

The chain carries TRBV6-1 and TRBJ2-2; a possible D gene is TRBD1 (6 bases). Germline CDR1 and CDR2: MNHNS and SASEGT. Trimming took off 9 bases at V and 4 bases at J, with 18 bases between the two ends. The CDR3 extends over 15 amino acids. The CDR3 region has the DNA TGTGCCAGTAGCGCGGTACAGGGAGCCACCGGGGAGCTGTTTTTT. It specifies CASSAVQGATGELFF.

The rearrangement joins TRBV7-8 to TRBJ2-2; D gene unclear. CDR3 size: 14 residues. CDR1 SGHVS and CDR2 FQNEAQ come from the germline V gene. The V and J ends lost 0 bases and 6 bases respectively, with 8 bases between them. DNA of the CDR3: TGTGCCAGCAGCTTAGCGGAGCAAGCCGGGGAGCTGTTTTTT. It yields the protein CASSLAEQAGELFF. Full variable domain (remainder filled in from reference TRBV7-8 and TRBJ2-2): GAGVSQSPRYKVAKRGQDVALRCDPISGHVSLFWYQQALGQGPEFLTYFQNEAQLDKSGLPSDRFFAERPEGSVSTLKIQRTQQEDSAVYLCASSLAEQAGELFFGEGSRLTVL.

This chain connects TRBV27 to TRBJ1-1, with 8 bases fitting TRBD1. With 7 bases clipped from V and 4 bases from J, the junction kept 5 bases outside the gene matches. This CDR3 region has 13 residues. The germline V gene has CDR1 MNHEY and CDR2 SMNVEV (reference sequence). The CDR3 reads CASNQQGGTEAFF. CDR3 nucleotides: TGTGCCAGCAACCAACAGGGGGGCACTGAAGCTTTCTTT.

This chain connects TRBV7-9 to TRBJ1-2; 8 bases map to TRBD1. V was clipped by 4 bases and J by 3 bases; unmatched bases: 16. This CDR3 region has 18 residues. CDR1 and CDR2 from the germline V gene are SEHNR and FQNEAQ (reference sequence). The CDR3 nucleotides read TGTGCCAGCAGCTCGACCCCCTATGACAGGGGCTCAGACTATGGCTACACCTTC. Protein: CASSSTPYDRGSDYGYTF. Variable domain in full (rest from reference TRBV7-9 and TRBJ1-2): DTGVSQNPRHKITKRGQNVTFRCDPISEHNRLYWYRQTLGQGPEFLTYFQNEAQLEKSRLLSDRFSAERPKGSFSTLEIQRTEQGDSAMYLCASSSTPYDRGSDYGYTFGSGTRLTVV.

CDR3 protein: CAISETSGGTDTQYF. The CDR3 nucleotides read TGTGCCATCAGTGAGACTAGCGGGGGCACAGATACGCAGTATTTT. The chain employs TRBV10-3 and TRBJ2-3, with 10 bases identical to TRBD2. V gave up 2 bases and J gave up 1 base; unmatched junction bases: 0. CDR3 length: 15 residues. From germline, CDR1 is ENHRY and CDR2 SYGVKD.

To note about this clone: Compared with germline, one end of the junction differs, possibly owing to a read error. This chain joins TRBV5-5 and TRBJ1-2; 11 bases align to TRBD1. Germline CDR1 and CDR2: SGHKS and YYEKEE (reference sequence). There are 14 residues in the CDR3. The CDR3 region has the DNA TGTGCCAGCAGTTTGGACAGGGGGCCCTATGGCTACACCTTC. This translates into CASSLDRGPYGYTF.

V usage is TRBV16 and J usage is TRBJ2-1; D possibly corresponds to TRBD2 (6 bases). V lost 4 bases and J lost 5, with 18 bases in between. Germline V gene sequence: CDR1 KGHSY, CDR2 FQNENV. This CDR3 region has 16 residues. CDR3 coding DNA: TGTGCCAGCAGCCGTGCCCCACTATGGGGGGACAATGAGCAGTTCTTC. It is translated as CASSRAPLWGDNEQFF.

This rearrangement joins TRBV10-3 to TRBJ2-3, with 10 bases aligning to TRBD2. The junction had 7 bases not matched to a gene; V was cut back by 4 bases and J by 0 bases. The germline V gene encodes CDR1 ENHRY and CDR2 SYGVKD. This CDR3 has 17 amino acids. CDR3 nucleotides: TGTGCCATCAGTGTCTCCCGTAGCGGGGGGAGCACAGATACGCAGTATTTT. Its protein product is CAISVSRSGGSTDTQYF.

This CDR3 reads CASSQTGEKLFF. CDR3 nucleotide sequence: TGCGCCAGCAGCCAAACAGGGGAAAAACTGTTTTTT. The chain carries TRBV4-1 and TRBJ1-4; perhaps TRBD1 as D (6 bases). The germline gives CDR1 MGHRA, CDR2 YSYEKL. Trimming removed 2 bases from V and 8 bases from J, with 6 bases in between. CDR3 length equals 12 residues.

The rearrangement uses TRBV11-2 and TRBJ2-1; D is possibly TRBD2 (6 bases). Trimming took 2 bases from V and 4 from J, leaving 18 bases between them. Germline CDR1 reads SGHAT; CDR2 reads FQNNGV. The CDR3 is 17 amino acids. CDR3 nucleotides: TGTGCCAGCAGCTTAAGGTTGGCAAGCGGACTATACAATGAGCAGTTCTTC. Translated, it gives CASSLRLASGLYNEQFF. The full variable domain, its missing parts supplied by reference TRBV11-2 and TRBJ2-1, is EAGVAQSPRYKIIEKRQSVAFWCNPISGHATLYWYQQILGQGPKLLIQFQNNGVVDDSQLPKDRFSAERLKGVDSTLKIQPAKLEDSAVYLCASSLRLASGLYNEQFFGPGTRLTVL.

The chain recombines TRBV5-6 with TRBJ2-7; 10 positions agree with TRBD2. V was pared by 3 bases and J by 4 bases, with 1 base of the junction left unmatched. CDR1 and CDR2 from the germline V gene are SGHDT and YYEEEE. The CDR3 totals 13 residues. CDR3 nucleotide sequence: TGTGCCAGCAGCTGGACTAGCGGATACGAGCAGTACTTC. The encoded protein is CASSWTSGYEQYF.

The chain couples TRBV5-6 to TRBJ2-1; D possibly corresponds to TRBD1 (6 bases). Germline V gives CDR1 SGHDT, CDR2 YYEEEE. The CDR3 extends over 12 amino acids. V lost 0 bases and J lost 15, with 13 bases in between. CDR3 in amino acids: CASSLVGADPFF. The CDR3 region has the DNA TGTGCCAGCAGCTTGGTGGGGGCCGATCCGTTCTTC.

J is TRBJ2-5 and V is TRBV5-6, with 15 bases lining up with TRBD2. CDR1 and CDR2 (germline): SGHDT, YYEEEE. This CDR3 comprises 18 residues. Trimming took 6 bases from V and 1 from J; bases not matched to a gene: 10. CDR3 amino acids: CASKQGLAGGPFQETQYF. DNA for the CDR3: TGTGCCAGCAAACAAGGACTAGCGGGGGGGCCCTTCCAAGAGACCCAGTACTTC. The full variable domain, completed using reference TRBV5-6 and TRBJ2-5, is DAGVTQSPTHLIKTRGQQVTLRCSPKSGHDTVSWYQQALGQGPQFIFQYYEEEERQRGNFPDRFSGHQFPNYSSELNVNALLLGDSALYLCASKQGLAGGPFQETQYFGPGTRLLVL.

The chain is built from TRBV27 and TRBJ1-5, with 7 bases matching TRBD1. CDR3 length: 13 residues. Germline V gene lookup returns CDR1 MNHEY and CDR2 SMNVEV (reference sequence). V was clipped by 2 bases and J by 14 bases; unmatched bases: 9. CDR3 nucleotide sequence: TGTGCCAGCAGTTTACGGGTGACAGGGATGGAGCATTTT. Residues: CASSLRVTGMEHF.

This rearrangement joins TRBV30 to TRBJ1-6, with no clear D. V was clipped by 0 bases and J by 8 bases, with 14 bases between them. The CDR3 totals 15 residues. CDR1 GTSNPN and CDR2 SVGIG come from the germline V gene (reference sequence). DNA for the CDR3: TGTGCCTGGAGTGTCCGGAGGGTAGTAGATTCACCCCTCCACTTT. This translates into CAWSVRRVVDSPLHF.